These 6 T cell receptor beta chains were all obtained from the same sample, sequenced in a study of shared clonotypes between healthy human individuals. Generated by immunoSEQ multiplex PCR, the TCRdb table keeps only in-frame clones and is missing some. The table has some 630,000 clones, around 96% seen once. Selected positively for CCR7 and CD45RO-negative, naive CD8 cells excluded terminally differentiated effector memory CD45RA+ cells. Sequenced sample: naive CD8+ T cells sorted from blood. The source of these receptors is a woman in her twenties or thirties in good health.

This chain joins TRBV21-1 and TRBJ1-5. TRBV21-1 is annotated as a pseudogene. The CDR3 is 15 residues long. In DNA, the CDR3 is TGTGCCAGCCTAAAAGGACGGCGCCTAAGTCAGCCCCAGCATTTT. This codes for CASLKGRRLSQPQHF.

CDR3 sequence (DNA): TGTGCCAGCAGCCCGGGACACCTCTCCGAGCAGTACTTC. Translated, it gives CASSPGHLSEQYF. The rearrangement links TRBV7-6 to TRBJ2-7; D possibly corresponds to TRBD1 (6 bases). V lost 5 bases and J 6 bases, leaving 14 bases between the germline ends. Germline CDR1 and CDR2: SGHVS and FNYEAQ. The CDR3 has 13 amino acids. Looking up the rest from reference TRBV7-6 and TRBJ2-7 gives the full variable domain: GAGVSQSPRYKVTKRGQDVALRCDPISGHVSLYWYRQALGQGPEFLTYFNYEAQQDKSGLPNDRFSAERPEGSISTLTIQRTEQRDSAMYRCASSPGHLSEQYFGPGTRLTVT.

V and J are TRBV19 and TRBJ2-2, with TRBD2 identical over 8 bases. The trim removed 4 bases at V and 4 bases at J, leaving 14 bases unmatched. Germline V gives CDR1 LNHDA, CDR2 SQIVND (reference sequence). This CDR3 region has 18 residues. CDR3 sequence (DNA): TGTGCCAGTAGTACCCCATCCGAGACTAGCGAGGGCACCGGGGAGCTGTTTTTT. This encodes CASSTPSETSEGTGELFF. The whole variable domain, remainder taken from reference TRBV19 and TRBJ2-2, is DGGITQSPKYLFRKEGQNVTLSCEQNLNHDAMYWYRQDPGQGLRLIYYSQIVNDFQKGDIAEGYSVSREKKESFPLTVTSAQKNPTAFYLCASSTPSETSEGTGELFFGEGSRLTVL.

The CDR3 is CASSLRNPGNEQFF. The CDR3 DNA sequence: TGTGCCAGCAGTTTACGCAACCCTGGGAATGAGCAGTTCTTC. The chain links TRBV28 to TRBJ2-1; no clear D gene. Between the trimmed V and J ends, which lost 2 bases and 7 bases, there was a span of 12 bases. Germline V gene lookup returns CDR1 MDHEN and CDR2 SYDVKM. This CDR3 contains 14 residues. The full variable domain, rest sourced from reference TRBV28 and TRBJ2-1, is DVKVTQSSRYLVKRTGEKVFLECVQDMDHENMFWYRQDPGLGLRLIYFSYDVKMKEKGDIPEGYSVSREKKERFSLILESASTNQTSMYLCASSLRNPGNEQFFGPGTRLTVL.

The V call is TRBV13, the J call TRBJ2-1, with D unclear. The CDR3 spans 13 residues. The ends were cut back, 5 bases at V and 9 bases at J, with 14 bases in the middle. CDR1 and CDR2 (germline): PRHDT, FYEKMQ (reference sequence). The CDR3 here is CASSHGTPGEQFF. The CDR3 DNA follows: TGTGCCAGCAGCCACGGAACTCCAGGTGAGCAGTTCTTC.

The V gene is TRBV27, the J gene TRBJ2-3; TRBD2 aligns across 8 bases. CDR3 length equals 13 residues. Germline V gene sequence: CDR1 MNHEY, CDR2 SMNVEV (reference sequence). V shed 9 bases and J 7 bases; nucleotides not matched to a gene: 9. Here the CDR3 DNA reads TGTGCCAGTCCCTCTAGCGGGCCCCATACGCAGTATTTT. Residues: CASPSSGPHTQYF.